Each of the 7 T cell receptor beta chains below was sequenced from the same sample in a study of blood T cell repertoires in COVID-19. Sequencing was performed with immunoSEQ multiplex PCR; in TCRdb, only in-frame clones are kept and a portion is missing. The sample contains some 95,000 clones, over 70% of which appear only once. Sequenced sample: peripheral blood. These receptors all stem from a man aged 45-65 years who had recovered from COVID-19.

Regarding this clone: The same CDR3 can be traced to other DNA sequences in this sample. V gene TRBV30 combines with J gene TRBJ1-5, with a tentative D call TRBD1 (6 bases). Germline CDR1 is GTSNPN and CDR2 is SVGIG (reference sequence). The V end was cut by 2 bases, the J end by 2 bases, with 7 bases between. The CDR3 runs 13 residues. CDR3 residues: CAWSRQGNQPQHF. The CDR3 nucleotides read TGTGCCTGGAGTCGACAGGGCAATCAGCCCCAGCATTTT.

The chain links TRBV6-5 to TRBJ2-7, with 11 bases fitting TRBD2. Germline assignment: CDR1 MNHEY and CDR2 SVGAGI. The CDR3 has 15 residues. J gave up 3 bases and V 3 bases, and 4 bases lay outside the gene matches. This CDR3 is CASSYRLAGRYEQYF. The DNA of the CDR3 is TGTGCCAGCAGTTATAGACTAGCGGGACGCTACGAGCAGTACTTC.

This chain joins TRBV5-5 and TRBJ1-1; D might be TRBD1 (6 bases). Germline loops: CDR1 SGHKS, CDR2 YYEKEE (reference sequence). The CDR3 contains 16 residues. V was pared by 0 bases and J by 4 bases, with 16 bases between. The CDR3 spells CASSLAARGGGTEAFF. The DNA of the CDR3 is TGTGCCAGCAGCTTGGCAGCCCGGGGAGGGGGCACTGAAGCTTTCTTT.

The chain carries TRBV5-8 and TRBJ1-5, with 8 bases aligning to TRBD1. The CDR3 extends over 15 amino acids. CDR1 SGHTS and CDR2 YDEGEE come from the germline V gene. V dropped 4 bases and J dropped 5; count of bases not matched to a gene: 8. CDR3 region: CASSTGTGWDQPQHF. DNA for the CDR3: TGTGCCAGCAGCACCGGGACAGGCTGGGATCAGCCCCAGCATTTT.

DNA of the CDR3: TGTGCCAGCAGCTTAGCGCGGGGGGGACGGTCCTACAATGAGCAGTTCTTC. Translating gives CASSLARGGRSYNEQFF. V and J are TRBV7-2 and TRBJ2-1, with 9 bases aligning to TRBD2. This CDR3 contains 17 residues. V gave up 0 bases and J gave up 1 base; unmatched junction bases: 4. The V gene's germline CDR1 is SGHTA and CDR2 FQGNSA.

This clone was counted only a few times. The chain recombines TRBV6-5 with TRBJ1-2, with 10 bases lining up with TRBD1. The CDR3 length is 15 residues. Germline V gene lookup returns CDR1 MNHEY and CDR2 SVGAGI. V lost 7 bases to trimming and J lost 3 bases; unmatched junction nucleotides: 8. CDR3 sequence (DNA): TGTGCCAGCAAGGCCGGGACAGGGGAGCACTATGGCTACACCTTC. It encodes CASKAGTGEHYGYTF.

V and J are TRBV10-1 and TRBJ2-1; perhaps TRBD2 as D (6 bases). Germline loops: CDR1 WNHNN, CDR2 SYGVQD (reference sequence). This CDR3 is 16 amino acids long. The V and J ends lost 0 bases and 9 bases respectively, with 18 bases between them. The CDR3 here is CASSESTGLGIGEQFF. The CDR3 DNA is TGCGCCAGCAGTGAGTCGACGGGACTTGGGATTGGTGAGCAGTTCTTC.